This T cell receptor (beta chain) was sequenced in a study of blood T cell repertoires in COVID-19. V dropped 2 bases and J dropped 10; count of bases not matched to a gene: 8. Germline CDR1 reads LGHNT; CDR2 reads FRNRAP. The CDR3 length is 13 residues. Produced via immunoSEQ multiplex PCR; TCRdb's table is partial and in-frame only. The sample records some 200,000 clones, around 87% being singletons. The source is a woman aged 25-40 years who had recovered from COVID-19. The sample consisted of PBMCs or T cells enriched from blood (not recorded which). The rearrangement links TRBV12-5 to TRBJ2-7, with 7 positions matching TRBD2. CDR3 DNA sequence: TGTGCTAGTGGTTTGAAGGGAGGGAGCCCTCAGTACTTC. This translates into CASGLKGGSPQYF.